The sequence of this TCR beta chain was determined in a study of PD-L1 blockade in urothelial cancer. Across the study: Patients began atezolizumab, 1,200 mg intravenously every 3 weeks, in about 2014. Median T cell yield per blood sample was over 140,000 cells.

Overall study results and limits: Better survival was predicted by below-median pretreatment blood TCR clonality. Durable benefit was linked to greater 3-week expansion of tumor-associated blood clones.

Assay: immunoSEQ multiplex PCR; the TCRdb copy retains only in-frame clones and omits some. The data show about 39,000 clones, about 89% seen once. About this clone itself: The antigen remains unidentified.

The trim removed 6 bases at V and 3 bases at J, leaving 8 bases unmatched. The CDR3 is 17 amino acids. Germline V gives CDR1 SGHVS, CDR2 FQNEAQ. The gene calls are TRBV7-8 and TRBJ2-3, with 14 bases lining up with TRBD2. Material: PBMCs, obtained around atezolizumab (anti-PD-L1) treatment. The sequence was obtained from a man in his 60s with urothelial cancer. The CDR3 sequence: CASRPPGLAGGTDTQYF. Written as DNA, the CDR3 is TGTGCCAGCAGACCGCCCGGACTAGCGGGAGGTACAGATACGCAGTATTTT.